This TCR beta chain comes out of a study of cytomegalovirus exposure and HLA in healthy donors. Overall study: From about 180 million T cells, an earlier analysis saw 120 million or so unique TCR beta sequences. General study results and limits: What a later analysis reportedly showed was that an Asian-associated ancestry cluster had fewer N-insertions than the roughly 670-donor mean.

Remarks on this clone: Its antigen is not known.

In germline, CDR1 is SGHTA, CDR2 FQGTGA. V lost 1 base, J lost 5 bases, and 11 bases lay in between. There are 14 residues in the CDR3. The primer mix had 60 Vbeta and 13 Jbeta primers. Sequencing was performed with immunoSEQ multiplex PCR; in TCRdb, only in-frame clones are kept and a portion is missing. Of around 94,000 clones in the sample, approximately 77% were seen once. The specimen was PBMCs. This TCR was recovered from a woman between 40 and 50 years old in good health and CMV-seronegative. The chain is built from TRBV7-3 and TRBJ2-5; D might be TRBD1 (5 bases). CDR3 nucleotides: TGTGCCAGCAGCTTAAAACTGGGGCGCGAGACCCAGTACTTC. Translating it yields CASSLKLGRETQYF.